This paragraph reports one TCR beta chain. Its antigen is still unknown. This sample is part of a study of cytomegalovirus exposure and HLA in healthy donors. Study conclusions and caveats: Usually a TCR sequence was rare, but some public TCRs were found in many donors. The authors confirmed in vitro that a few CMV-associated chains were specific for CMV antigens. Some TCR beta chains (more than 150 of them) were listed as cytomegalovirus-associated.

Germline values: CDR1 MNHEY, CDR2 SVGAGI. The CDR3 has 15 amino acids. The V segment lost 0 bases and the J segment 2 bases; nucleotides outside the gene matches: 2. The donors were members of the approximately 120-subject validation cohort (separate from the roughly 670-subject first cohort). The repertoire was sequenced with immunoSEQ multiplex PCR; TCRdb's copy has only in-frame clones and lacks some. The table includes some 150,000 clones, around nine tenths detected once. The sample comprised PBMCs. The rearrangement links TRBV6-5 to TRBJ2-7; TRBD2 aligns across 9 bases. The receptor comes from a man between 18 and 29 years old in good health and CMV-seropositive. CDR3: CASSYSTSGPYEQYF. Here the CDR3 DNA reads TGTGCCAGCAGTTACTCGACTAGCGGCCCCTACGAGCAGTACTTC.